The clone carrying this T cell receptor beta chain appeared a few times. The antigen is not known. This CDR3 is 13 amino acids long. V lost 5 bases and J 9 bases, leaving 13 bases between the germline ends. Germline V CDR1 and CDR2: SEHNR, FQNEAQ (reference sequence). This sample stems from a study of T cells in Graves' hyperthyroidism and ophthalmopathy. Study-level information: Initial diagnosis, before any treatment, was when peripheral blood was collected.

Whole-study findings and limits: Most thyroid clonotypes that were expanded above 0.001 also turned up in blood. Ophthalmopathy was model-predicted a median about 6.7 months pre-onset.

RNA transcripts provided the source from which TCR beta CDR3 regions were amplified. TCR CDR3 regions were first amplified by RT-PCR with HTBI primers. Using its own MiXCR run on the multiplex PCR reads, TCRdb lists one record per CDR3 protein. The table has under 400,000 distinct CDR3 sequences, over 15% seen once. The V call is TRBV7-9, the J call TRBJ2-2, with D perhaps TRBD2 (6 bases). This clonotype originated in a woman aged 35 to 49 with Graves' ophthalmopathy. Sequencing was carried out using blood. CDR3 sequence (DNA): TGTGCCAGCAGCCCGGGGGAATTCTGGGAGCTGTTTTTT. Residues: CASSPGEFWELFF. Filled out from reference TRBV7-9 and TRBJ2-2, the complete variable domain reads DTGVSQNPRHKITKRGQNVTFRCDPISEHNRLYWYRQTLGQGPEFLTYFQNEAQLEKSRLLSDRFSAERPKGSFSTLEIQRTEQGDSAMYLCASSPGEFWELFFGEGSRLTVL.